This TCR beta chain originates from a study of PD-1 blockade in classical Hodgkin lymphoma. As for this clone: As yet, its antigen is unknown.

Study-wide results and limits: Reports described newly diagnosed patients as having lower baseline TCR diversity than healthy donors. Initiation of nivolumab under 1 year after ASCT led to exclusion of patients. Compared with baseline, CD4+ but not CD8+ TCR diversity had risen significantly by C4D1.

V was cut by 2 bases and J by 8 bases, with 10 bases left in between. The CDR3 runs 13 residues. Germline V CDR1 and CDR2: SGHRS, YFSETQ. After autologous stem cell transplantation all patients relapsed, and prior brentuximab vedotin exposure differed between cohorts. TCRdb keeps only in-frame clones here, not all; method: immunoSEQ multiplex PCR. This table has about 58,000 clones, 85% to 95% appearing once. The sequence came from a human donor with classical Hodgkin lymphoma. This specimen was peripheral blood mononuclear cells (PBMCs), taken before the second cycle of nivolumab. The rearrangement links TRBV5-1 to TRBJ2-2; maybe TRBD2 (5 bases). The CDR3 protein is CASSLEGSGELFF. CDR3 sequence (DNA): TGCGCCAGCAGCTTAGAGGGTTCAGGGGAGCTGTTTTTT.